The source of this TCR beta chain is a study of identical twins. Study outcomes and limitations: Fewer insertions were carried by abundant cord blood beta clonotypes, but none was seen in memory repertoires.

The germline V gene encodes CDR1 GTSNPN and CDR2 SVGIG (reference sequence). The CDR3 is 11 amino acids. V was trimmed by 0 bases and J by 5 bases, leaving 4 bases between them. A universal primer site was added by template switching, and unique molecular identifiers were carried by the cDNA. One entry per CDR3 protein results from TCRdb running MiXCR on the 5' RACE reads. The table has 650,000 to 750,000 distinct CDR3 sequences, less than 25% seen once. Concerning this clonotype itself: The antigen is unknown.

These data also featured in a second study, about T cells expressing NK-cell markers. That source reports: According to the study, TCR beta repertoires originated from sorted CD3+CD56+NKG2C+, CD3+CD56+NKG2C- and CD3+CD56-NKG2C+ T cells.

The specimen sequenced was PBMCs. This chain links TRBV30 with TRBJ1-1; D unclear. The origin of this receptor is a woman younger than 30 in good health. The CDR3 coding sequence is TGTGCCTGGAGTGTATCGACTGAAGCTTTCTTT. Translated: CAWSVSTEAFF.